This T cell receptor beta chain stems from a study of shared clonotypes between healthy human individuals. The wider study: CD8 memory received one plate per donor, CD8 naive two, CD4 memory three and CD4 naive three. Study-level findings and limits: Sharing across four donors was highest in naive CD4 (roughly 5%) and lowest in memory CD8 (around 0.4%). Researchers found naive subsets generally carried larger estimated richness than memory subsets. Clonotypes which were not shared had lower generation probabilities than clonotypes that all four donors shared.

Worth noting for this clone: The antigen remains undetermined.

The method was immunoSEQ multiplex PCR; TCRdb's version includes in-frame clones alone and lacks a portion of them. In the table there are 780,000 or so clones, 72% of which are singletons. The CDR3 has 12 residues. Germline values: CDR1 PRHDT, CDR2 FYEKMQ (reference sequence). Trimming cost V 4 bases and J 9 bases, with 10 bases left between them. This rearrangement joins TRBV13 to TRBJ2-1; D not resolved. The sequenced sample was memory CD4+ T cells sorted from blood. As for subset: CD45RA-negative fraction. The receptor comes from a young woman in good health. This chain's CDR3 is CASSSAVSEQFF. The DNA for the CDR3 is TGTGCCAGCAGCTCCGCAGTGAGTGAGCAGTTCTTC.